These 3 T cell receptor beta chains were all obtained from the same sample, sequenced in a study of CD8 T cells in Susac syndrome. Reverse transcription used about 0.45 to 1 ug RNA and random hexamers. TCRdb reprocessed the immunoSEQ multiplex PCR reads with MiXCR, giving one entry per CDR3 protein. In the table there are 250,000 to 300,000 distinct CDR3 sequences, 75% to 85% of which are singletons. The sequenced sample was CD8+ T cells from PBMCs. These receptors were obtained from a human donor with multiple sclerosis.

The rearrangement links TRBV6-2 or TRBV6-3 to TRBJ2-2; 7 bases line up with TRBD1. The trim removed 6 bases at V and 6 bases at J, leaving 10 bases unmatched. This CDR3 is 15 amino acids long. CDR1 is MNHEY and CDR2 is SVGEGT in the germline V gene. The chain's CDR3 is CASSYPRTGPGELFF. The CDR3 coding sequence is TGTGCCAGCAGCTACCCCAGGACAGGTCCCGGGGAGCTGTTTTTT.

The rearrangement joins TRBV28 to TRBJ1-1; TRBD1 agrees at 8 bases. Germline CDR1 MDHEN, CDR2 SYDVKM. Trimming at V came to 5 bases and at J to 8 bases, leaving 7 bases not matched to a gene. The CDR3 contains 13 residues. The CDR3 DNA reads as TGTGCCAGCAGTCTCAGGGGGCCGGACGAAGCTTTCTTT. Translating it yields CASSLRGPDEAFF. Combining the CDR3 with reference TRBV28 and TRBJ1-1 gives the whole variable domain DVKVTQSSRYLVKRTGEKVFLECVQDMDHENMFWYRQDPGLGLRLIYFSYDVKMKEKGDIPEGYSVSREKKERFSLILESASTNQTSMYLCASSLRGPDEAFFGQGTRLTVV.

The chain employs TRBV5-1 and TRBJ2-1, with D perhaps being TRBD1 or TRBD2 (5 bases each). Germline CDR1 is SGHRS and CDR2 is YFSETQ. The CDR3 is 14 residues long. Trimming removed 7 bases from V and 4 bases from J, with 15 bases in between. The DNA of the CDR3 is TGCGCCAGCTGGGGACCTCCATTTTACAATGAGCAGTTCTTC. Its translation: CASWGPPFYNEQFF.